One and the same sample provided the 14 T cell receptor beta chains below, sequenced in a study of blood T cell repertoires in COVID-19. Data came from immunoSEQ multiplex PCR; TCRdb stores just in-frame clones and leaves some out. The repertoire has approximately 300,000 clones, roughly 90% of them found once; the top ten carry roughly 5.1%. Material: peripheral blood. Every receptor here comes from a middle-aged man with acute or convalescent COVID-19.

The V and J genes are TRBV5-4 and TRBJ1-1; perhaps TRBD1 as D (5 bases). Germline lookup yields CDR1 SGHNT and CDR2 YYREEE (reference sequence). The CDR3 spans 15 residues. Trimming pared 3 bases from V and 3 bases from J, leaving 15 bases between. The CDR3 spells CASSSRTPPYTEAFF. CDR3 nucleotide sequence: TGTGCCAGCAGCTCGCGGACACCACCCTACACTGAAGCTTTCTTT. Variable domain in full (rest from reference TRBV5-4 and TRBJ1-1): ETGVTQSPTHLIKTRGQQVTLRCSSQSGHNTVSWYQQALGQGPQFIFQYYREEENGRGNFPPRFSGLQFPNYSSELNVNALELDDSALYLCASSSRTPPYTEAFFGQGTRLTVV.

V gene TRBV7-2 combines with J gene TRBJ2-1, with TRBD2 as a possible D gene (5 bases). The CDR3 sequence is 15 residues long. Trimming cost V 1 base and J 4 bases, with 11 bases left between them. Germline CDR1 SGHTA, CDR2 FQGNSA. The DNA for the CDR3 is TGTGCCAGCAGCTTAGGTCAGTCGGGGTACAATGAGCAGTTCTTC. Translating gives CASSLGQSGYNEQFF.

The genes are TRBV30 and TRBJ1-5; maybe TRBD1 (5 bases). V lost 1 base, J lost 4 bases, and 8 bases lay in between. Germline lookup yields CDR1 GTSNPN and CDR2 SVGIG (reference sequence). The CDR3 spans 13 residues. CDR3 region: CAWSGRVNQPQHF. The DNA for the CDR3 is TGTGCCTGGAGTGGCAGGGTGAATCAGCCCCAGCATTTT.

This CDR3 reads CASSPRGTGGDYEQYF. As DNA, the CDR3 is TGTGCCAGTAGTCCACGGGGGACAGGGGGGGACTACGAGCAGTACTTC. The genes are TRBV19 and TRBJ2-7; TRBD1 agrees at 11 bases. V shed 5 bases and J 3 bases; nucleotides not matched to a gene: 9. Germline loops: CDR1 LNHDA, CDR2 SQIVND (reference sequence). This CDR3 contains 16 residues.

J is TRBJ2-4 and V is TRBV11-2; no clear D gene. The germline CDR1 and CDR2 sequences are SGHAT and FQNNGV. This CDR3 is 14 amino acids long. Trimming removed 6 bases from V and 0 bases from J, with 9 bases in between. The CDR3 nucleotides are TGTGCCAGCAGGGCAGGTCTAGCCAAAAACATTCAGTACTTC. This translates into CASRAGLAKNIQYF.

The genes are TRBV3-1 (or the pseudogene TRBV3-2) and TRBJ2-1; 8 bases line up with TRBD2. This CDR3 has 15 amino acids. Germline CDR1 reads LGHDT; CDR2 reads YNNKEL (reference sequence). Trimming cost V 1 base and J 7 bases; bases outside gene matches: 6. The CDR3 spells CASSQGSGGGNEQFF. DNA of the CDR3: TGTGCCAGCAGCCAAGGCTCCGGGGGGGGGAATGAGCAGTTCTTC.

This CDR3 is CAISGTPTDTQYF. CDR3 nucleotides: TGTGCCATCAGCGGGACACCCACAGATACGCAGTATTTT. V is TRBV10-3 and J is TRBJ2-3; a weak D match, TRBD1 (6 bases). The CDR3 is made up of 13 amino acids. Trimming shortened V by 6 bases and J by 2 bases, and 9 bases separated the two germline ends. Germline loops: CDR1 ENHRY, CDR2 SYGVKD.

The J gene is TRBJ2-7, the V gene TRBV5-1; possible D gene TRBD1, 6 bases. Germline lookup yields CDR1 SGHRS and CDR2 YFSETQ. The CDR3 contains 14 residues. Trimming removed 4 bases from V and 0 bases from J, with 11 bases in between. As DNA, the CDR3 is TGCGCCAGCAGCAGTACAGGGCCCTCCTACGAGCAGTACTTC. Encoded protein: CASSSTGPSYEQYF.

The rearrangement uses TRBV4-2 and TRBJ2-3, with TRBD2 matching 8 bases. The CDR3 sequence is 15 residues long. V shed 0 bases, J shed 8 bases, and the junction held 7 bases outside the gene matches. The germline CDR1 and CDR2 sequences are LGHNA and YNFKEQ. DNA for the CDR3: TGTGCCAGCAGCCAAGAAGGGACTAGTGTTGGTACGCAGTATTTT. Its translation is CASSQEGTSVGTQYF.

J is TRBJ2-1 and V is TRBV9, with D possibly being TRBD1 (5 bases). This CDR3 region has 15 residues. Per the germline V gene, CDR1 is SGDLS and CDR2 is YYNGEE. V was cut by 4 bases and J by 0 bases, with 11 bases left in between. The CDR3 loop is CASSPQGSSYNEQFF. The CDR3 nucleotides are TGTGCCAGCAGCCCCCAGGGCAGCTCCTACAATGAGCAGTTCTTC.

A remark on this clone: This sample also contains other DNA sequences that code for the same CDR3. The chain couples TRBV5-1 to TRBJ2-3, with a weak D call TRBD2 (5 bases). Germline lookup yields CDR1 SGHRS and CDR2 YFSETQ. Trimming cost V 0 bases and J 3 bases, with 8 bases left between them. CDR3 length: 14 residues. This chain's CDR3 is CASSLEGATDTQYF. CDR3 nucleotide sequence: TGCGCCAGCAGCTTGGAGGGAGCGACAGATACGCAGTATTTT.

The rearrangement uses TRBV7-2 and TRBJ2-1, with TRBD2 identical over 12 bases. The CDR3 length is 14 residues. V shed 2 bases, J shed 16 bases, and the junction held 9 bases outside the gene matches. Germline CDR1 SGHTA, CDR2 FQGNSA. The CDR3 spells CASSLSKLAGGPFF. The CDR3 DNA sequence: TGTGCCAGCAGCTTATCGAAGCTAGCGGGGGGGCCATTCTTC.

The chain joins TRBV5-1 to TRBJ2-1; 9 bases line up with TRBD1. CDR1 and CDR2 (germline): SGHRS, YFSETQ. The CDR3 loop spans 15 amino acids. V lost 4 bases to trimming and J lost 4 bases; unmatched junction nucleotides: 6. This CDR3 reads CASSLGQGSYNEQFF. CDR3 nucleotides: TGCGCCAGCAGCCTGGGACAGGGATCTTACAATGAGCAGTTCTTC.

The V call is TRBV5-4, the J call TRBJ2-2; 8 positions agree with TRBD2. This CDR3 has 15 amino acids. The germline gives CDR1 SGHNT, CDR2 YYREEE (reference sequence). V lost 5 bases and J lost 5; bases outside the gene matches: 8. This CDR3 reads CASSSGGANTGELFF. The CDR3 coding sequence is TGTGCCAGCAGTTCCGGGGGGGCCAATACCGGGGAGCTGTTTTTT.